One sample yielded the 8 T cell receptor beta chains listed below, sequenced in a study of OX40 agonist ivuxolimab in advanced cancers. This table comes from immunoSEQ multiplex PCR, and its TCRdb copy is limited to in-frame clones, with some not included. There are more than 55,000 clones in the sample; roughly 90% occur only once, and roughly 7.8% lies in the top ten. Material: CD4+ or CD8+ T cells sorted from blood, obtained in a trial of the OX40 agonist ivuxolimab. The receptors shown here come from an adult with an advanced solid tumor such as melanoma, head and neck, liver or kidney cancer.

The chain uses TRBV7-2 and TRBJ2-1, with 7 bases fitting TRBD1. With V trimmed by 5 bases and J by 4 bases, 5 bases remained unmatched. The CDR3 is made up of 14 amino acids. Germline V gene lookup returns CDR1 SGHTA and CDR2 FQGNSA. As DNA, the CDR3 is TGTGCCAGCAGCCGGGACAGCCTTTACAATGAGCAGTTCTTC. Protein product: CASSRDSLYNEQFF.

The table lists this clone with a few counts. This rearrangement joins TRBV5-1 to TRBJ1-6, with TRBD1 matching over 11 bases. The V and J ends lost 0 bases and 8 bases, in that order; junction bases with no gene match: 4. Germline V gene sequence: CDR1 SGHRS, CDR2 YFSETQ. CDR3 length: 16 amino acids. The CDR3 DNA is TGCGCCAGCAGCTTGGATGGGACAGGGGGATATTCACCCCTCCACTTT. This sequence encodes CASSLDGTGGYSPLHF.

J is TRBJ2-5 and V is TRBV5-4, with a possible D match to TRBD2 (5 bases). Germline V gene lookup returns CDR1 SGHNT and CDR2 YYREEE (reference sequence). The CDR3 totals 14 residues. Between the trimmed V and J ends, which lost 0 bases and 0 bases, there was a span of 6 bases. The CDR3 loop is CASSLGGDQETQYF. The CDR3 region has the DNA TGTGCCAGCAGCTTGGGGGGAGACCAAGAGACCCAGTACTTC.

This sequence joins TRBV20-1 and TRBJ1-2; no reliable D call. Looked up from germline, CDR1 is DFQATT and CDR2 is SNEGSKA (reference sequence). The V end was cut by 6 bases, the J end by 7 bases, with 12 bases between. This CDR3 region has 11 residues. DNA of the CDR3: TGCAGTGCACCCCGACAAGGTGGCTACACCTTC. Translating it yields CSAPRQGGYTF.

This clone has just one count. The CDR3 is CASGLVLGDEQYF. DNA for the CDR3: TGTGCTAGTGGTTTGGTCTTGGGAGACGAGCAGTACTTC. The chain couples TRBV12-5 to TRBJ2-7, with D possibly matching TRBD2 (5 bases). V dropped 0 bases and J dropped 5 bases, with 8 bases sitting between them. The CDR3 is 13 amino acids. Germline CDR1 is LGHNT and CDR2 is FRNRAP.

V gene TRBV6-4 combines with J gene TRBJ2-2; D call uncertain. Per germline, CDR1 MRHNA and CDR2 SNTAGT. This CDR3 has 14 residues. Trimming pared 0 bases from V and 5 bases from J, leaving 7 bases between. CDR3 sequence (DNA): TGTGCCAGCAGTGACTCTGGAACAACCGGGGAGCTGTTTTTT. As protein: CASSDSGTTGELFF.

J is TRBJ2-2 and V is TRBV2; D might be TRBD2 (5 bases). Between the trimmed V and J ends, which lost 6 bases and 7 bases, there was a span of 21 bases. Per germline, CDR1 SNHLY and CDR2 FYNNEI. The CDR3 has 16 residues. CDR3 nucleotide sequence: TGTGCCAGCAGACTGCAGGACCCGGAGGTACACGGGGAGCTGTTTTTT. Its protein is CASRLQDPEVHGELFF.

This sequence joins TRBV7-3 and TRBJ2-2, with D tentatively TRBD2 (6 bases). Germline V gene sequence: CDR1 SGHTA, CDR2 FQGTGA. Trimming left V 6 bases short and J 0 bases short, with 11 bases between. CDR3 size: 15 residues. The CDR3 region is CASSEGLANTGELFF. The DNA of the CDR3 is TGTGCCAGCAGTGAGGGACTGGCGAACACCGGGGAGCTGTTTTTT.